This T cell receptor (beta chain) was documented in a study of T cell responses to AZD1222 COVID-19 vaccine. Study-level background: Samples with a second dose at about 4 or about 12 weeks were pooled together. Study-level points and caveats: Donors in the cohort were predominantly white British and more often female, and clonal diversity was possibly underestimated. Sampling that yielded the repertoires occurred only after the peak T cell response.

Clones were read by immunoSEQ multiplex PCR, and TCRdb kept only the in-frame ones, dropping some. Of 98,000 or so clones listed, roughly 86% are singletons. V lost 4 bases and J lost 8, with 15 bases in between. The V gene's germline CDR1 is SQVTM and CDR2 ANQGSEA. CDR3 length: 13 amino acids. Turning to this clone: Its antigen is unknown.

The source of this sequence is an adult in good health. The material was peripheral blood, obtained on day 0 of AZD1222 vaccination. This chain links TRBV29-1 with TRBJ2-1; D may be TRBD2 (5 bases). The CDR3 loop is CSVVYLLAYEQFF. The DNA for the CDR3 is TGCAGCGTTGTTTACCTCCTAGCCTATGAGCAGTTCTTC.